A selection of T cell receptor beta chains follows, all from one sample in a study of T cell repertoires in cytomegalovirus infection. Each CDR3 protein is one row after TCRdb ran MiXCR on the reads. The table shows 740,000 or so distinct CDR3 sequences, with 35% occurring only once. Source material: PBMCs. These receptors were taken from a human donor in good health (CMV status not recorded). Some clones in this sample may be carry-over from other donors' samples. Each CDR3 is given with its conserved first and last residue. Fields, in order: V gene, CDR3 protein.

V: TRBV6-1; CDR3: CASTSQFFYGYTF
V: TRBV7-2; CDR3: CASSLRLGGPEAFF
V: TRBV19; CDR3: CASSIPRTASNQPQHF
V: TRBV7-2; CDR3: CASTLAGSTSEQFF
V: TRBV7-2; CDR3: CASSFFPDASQPQHF
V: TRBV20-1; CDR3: CSVPLPGTPSNQPQHF
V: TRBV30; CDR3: CAWSGGTGKSPHHF
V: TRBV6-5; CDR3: CASSYPGTNKAFF
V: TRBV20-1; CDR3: CSARVHGAGGETQYF
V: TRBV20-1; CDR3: CSVRDGLF
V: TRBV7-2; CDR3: CASSPLERGGRSFNEQYF
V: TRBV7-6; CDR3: CASSFAGGNTDTQYF
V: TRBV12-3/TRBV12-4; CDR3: CASSWGRGQYNEQFF
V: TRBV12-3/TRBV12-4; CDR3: CASSLATVRGHGYTF
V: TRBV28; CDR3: CASQGATEAFF
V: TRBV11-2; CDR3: CASSLSTGRNQPQHF
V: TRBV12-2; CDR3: CASWTRSNEKLFF
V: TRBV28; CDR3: CASSPLFVTAYNEQFF
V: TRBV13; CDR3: CASSLQSAEAFF
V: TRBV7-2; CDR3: CASSLGGGLHTDTQYF
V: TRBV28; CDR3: CASSVWTGMVIQYF
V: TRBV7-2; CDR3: CAGSAQGGRPNQPQHF
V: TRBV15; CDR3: CATSRDLTSGVLSSYEQYF
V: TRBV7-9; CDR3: CASSQTLPGRSSEQYF
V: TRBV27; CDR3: CASSSRERKAFF
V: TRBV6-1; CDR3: CASRTHEGEKLFF